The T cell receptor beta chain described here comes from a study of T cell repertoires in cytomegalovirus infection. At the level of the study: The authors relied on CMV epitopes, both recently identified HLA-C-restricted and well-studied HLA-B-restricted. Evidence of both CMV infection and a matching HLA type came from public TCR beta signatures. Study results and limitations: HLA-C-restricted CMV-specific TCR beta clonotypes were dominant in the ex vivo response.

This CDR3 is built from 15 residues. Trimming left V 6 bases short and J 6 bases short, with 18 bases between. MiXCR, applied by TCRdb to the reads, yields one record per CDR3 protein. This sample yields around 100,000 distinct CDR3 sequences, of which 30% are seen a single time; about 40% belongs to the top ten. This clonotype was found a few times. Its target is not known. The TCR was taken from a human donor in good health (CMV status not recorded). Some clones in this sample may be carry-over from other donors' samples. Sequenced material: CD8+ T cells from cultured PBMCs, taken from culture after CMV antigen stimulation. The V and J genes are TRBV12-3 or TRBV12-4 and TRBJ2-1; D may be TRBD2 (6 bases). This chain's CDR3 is CASSPPGLGINEQFF. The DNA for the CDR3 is TGTGCCAGCAGCCCTCCGGGACTCGGTATCAATGAGCAGTTCTTC.